The T cell receptor (beta chain) under discussion was sequenced for a study of CD8+CD57+ T cells in acquired aplastic anemia. Across the whole study: Recorded DNA amounts for sorted CD4+ and CD8+ cells had an average of around 3 ug.

The TCR beta profiling, which covered VDJ combination and CDR3 sequence, was carried out using genomic DNA as the template. TCRdb recomputed calls from the reads with MiXCR, one row per CDR3 protein. The sample records under 350,000 distinct CDR3 sequences, 56% being singletons. Findings and limits, study-wide: In CD8+ cells, Simpson's diversity showed no significant difference between patients and controls.

Germline V gene data show CDR1 as LGHDT and CDR2 as YNNKEL (reference sequence). The CDR3 length is 18 residues. Deletions cut 2 bases from V and 4 bases from J, with 18 bases between. This clonotype appeared many times. Its antigen is undetermined. CD8+CD57+ cell expansion, shown by flow cytometry, had occurred in the patients selected for sequencing. All patients had severe acquired aplastic anemia. The study sampled blood from patients who had received no therapy. The chain is built from TRBV3-1 and TRBJ1-6; tentatively, D is TRBD1 (6 bases). Sequencing was done on a sample of sorted CD4+, CD8+, or CD8+CD57+ T cells (not recorded which) from PBMCs. This clonotype originated in a human donor with aplastic anemia. Written as DNA, the CDR3 is TGTGCCAGCAGCCAATCGGGTTTGGGCAGGGGTTATAATTCACCCCTCCACTTT. Protein sequence: CASSQSGLGRGYNSPLHF.